This TCR beta chain stems from a study of shared clonotypes between healthy human individuals. Overall study context: Aged between 18 and 49, the donors were a couple of women and a few men.

As concerns this clone: Its target is unknown.

Study-wide points: Rarefaction showed that sequencing of sorted subsets was incomplete (despite large depth).

Repertoires were generated with immunoSEQ multiplex PCR, while TCRdb's copy carries only in-frame clones and drops some. The sample holds some 2.1 million clones, 95% seen once. The TCR sequence derives from a man in his late teens or twenties in good health. The sequenced material came from naive CD4+ T cells sorted from blood. The subset was: CD45RA+ positively selected.

CDR3 protein: CASSYWSGSSYEQYF. As DNA, the CDR3 is TGTGCCAGCAGTTACTGGTCAGGGAGTTCCTACGAGCAGTACTTC. The chain has TRBV6-6 and TRBJ2-7, with D perhaps given as TRBD1 or TRBD2 (5 bases each). Germline CDR1 MNHNY, CDR2 SVGAGI (reference sequence). Trimming pared 1 base from V and 1 base from J, leaving 11 bases between. CDR3 length: 15 amino acids.